The sequence of this T cell receptor (beta chain) was determined in a study of beta chain features in type 1 diabetes. Looking at the study overall: The examined sorted cells totaled over 85,000,000 across samples.

This clone was detected a few times. Antigen specificity is unknown. Findings and limits, study-wide: Type 1 diabetes patients had TCRB CDR3s that were shorter (moderately but significantly so) in all four CD4+ subsets. The similarity of naive, central memory and Treg TCRB repertoires appeared greater among patients than among healthy donors.

Sequencing targeted expressed TCRB transcripts, as all isolated RNA had been reverse transcribed. Profiling relied on immunoSEQ multiplex PCR, and the TCRdb table lists in-frame clones only, not all of them. The table lists 150,000 or so clones, about 9.8% of them singletons. Each sorted population was over 95% pure. Germline CDR1 reads SGHTA; CDR2 reads FQGNSA. Trimming cost V 4 bases and J 4 bases; bases outside gene matches: 9. The length of the CDR3 is 15 residues. Source material: central memory CD4+ T cells from blood. The rearrangement links TRBV7-2 to TRBJ2-7; TRBD1 matches at 8 bases. This receptor was taken from a woman aged 18-35 years in good health. Here the CDR3 DNA reads TGTGCCAGCAGCTCCGAACCGGGACAGGTGTACGAGCAGTACTTC. Residues: CASSSEPGQVYEQYF.